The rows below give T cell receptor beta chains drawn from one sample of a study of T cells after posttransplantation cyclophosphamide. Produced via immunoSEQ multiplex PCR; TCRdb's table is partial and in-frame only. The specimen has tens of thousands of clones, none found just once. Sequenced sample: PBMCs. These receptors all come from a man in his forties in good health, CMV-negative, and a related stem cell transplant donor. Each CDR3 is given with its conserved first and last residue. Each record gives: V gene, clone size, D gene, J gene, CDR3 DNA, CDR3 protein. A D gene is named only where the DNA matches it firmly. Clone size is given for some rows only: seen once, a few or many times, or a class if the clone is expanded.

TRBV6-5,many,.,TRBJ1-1,TGTGCCAGCAACACGGGCACTGAAGCTTTCTTT,CASNTGTEAFF
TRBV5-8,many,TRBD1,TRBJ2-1,TGTGCCAGCAGCTTGCAGCAGGGGGCTACCTACAATGAGCAGTTCTTC,CASSLQQGATYNEQFF
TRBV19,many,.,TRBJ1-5,TGTGCCAGTAGTATTGGCCCCGGGGGGCCCCAGCATTTT,CASSIGPGGPQHF
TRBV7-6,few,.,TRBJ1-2,TGTGCCAGCAGCTTAGGAGGGAATCTTGGCTACACCTTC,CASSLGGNLGYTF
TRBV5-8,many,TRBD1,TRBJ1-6,TGTGCCAGCAGCTTGGGGGACAGGGCCTCCAATTCACCCCTCCACTTT,CASSLGDRASNSPLHF
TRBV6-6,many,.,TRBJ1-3,TGTGCCAGCAGGCAGGGTTCTGGAAACACCATATATTTT,CASRQGSGNTIYF
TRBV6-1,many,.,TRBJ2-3,TGTGCCAGCAGGGCACGCACAGATACGCAGTATTTT,CASRARTDTQYF
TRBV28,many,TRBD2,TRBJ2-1,TGTGCCAGCAGTCCGAGACTAGCGGGAGCAAAATACAATGAGCAGTTCTTC,CASSPRLAGAKYNEQFF
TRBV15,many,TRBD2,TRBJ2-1,TGTGCCACCAGCAGAGATTCCAGCGGGAGTTTGGATGAGCAGTTCTTC,CATSRDSSGSLDEQFF
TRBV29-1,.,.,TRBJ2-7,TGCAGCGTGAAAGGGACTTTCACCTCTGGCGAGCAGTACTTC,CSVKGTFTSGEQYF
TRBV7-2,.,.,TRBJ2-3,TGTGCCAGCAGCCGACCCTCGACAGACCCACGCACAGATACGCAGTATTTT,CASSRPSTDPRTDTQYF
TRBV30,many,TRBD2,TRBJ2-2,TGTGCCTGGCGTACTAGCGGGAGTGGCACCGGGGAGCTGTTTTTT,CAWRTSGSGTGELFF
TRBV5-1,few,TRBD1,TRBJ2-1,TGCGCCAGCAGCCAGAGACAGGGCGGTGAGCAGTTCTTC,CASSQRQGGEQFF
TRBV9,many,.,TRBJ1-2,TGTGCCAGCAGCGTATCCGGGGTCAACTATGGCTACACCTTC,CASSVSGVNYGYTF
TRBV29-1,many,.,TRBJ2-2,TGCAGCGTCCGGGAGTCTGGCACCGGGGAGCTGTTTTTT,CSVRESGTGELFF
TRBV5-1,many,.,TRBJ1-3,TGCGCCAGCAGCCCACAATCAGGGGTTGGAAACACCATATATTTT,CASSPQSGVGNTIYF
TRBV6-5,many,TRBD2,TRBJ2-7,TGTGCCAGCAGTACGACTAGCGGGGGGGCCCACGAGCAGTACTTC,CASSTTSGGAHEQYF
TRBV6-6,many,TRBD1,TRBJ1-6,TGTGCCAGCAGTACGGGGACAGGCTATAATTCACCCCTCCACTTT,CASSTGTGYNSPLHF